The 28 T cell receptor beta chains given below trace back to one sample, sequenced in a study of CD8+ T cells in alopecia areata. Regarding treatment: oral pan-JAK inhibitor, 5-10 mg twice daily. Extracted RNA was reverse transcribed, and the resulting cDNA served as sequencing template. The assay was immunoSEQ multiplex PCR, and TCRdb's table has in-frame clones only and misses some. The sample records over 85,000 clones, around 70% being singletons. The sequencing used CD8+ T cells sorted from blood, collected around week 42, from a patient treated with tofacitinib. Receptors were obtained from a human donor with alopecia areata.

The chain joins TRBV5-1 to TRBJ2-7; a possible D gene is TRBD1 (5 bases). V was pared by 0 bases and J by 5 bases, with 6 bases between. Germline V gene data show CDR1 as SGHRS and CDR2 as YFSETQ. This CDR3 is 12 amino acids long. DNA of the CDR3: TGCGCCAGCAGCTTGGTAGGGGACGAGCAGTACTTC. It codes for CASSLVGDEQYF.

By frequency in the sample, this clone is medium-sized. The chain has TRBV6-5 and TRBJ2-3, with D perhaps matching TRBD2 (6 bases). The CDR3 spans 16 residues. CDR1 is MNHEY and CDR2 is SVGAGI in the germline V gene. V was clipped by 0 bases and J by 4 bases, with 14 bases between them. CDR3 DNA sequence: TGTGCCAGCAGTTACTCGTCGGGGGTAGGGTCAGATACGCAGTATTTT. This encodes CASSYSSGVGSDTQYF.

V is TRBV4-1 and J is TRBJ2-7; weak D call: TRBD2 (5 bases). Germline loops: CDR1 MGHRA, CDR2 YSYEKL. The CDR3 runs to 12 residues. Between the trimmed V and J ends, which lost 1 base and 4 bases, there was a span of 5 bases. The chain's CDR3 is CASSQGEYEQYF. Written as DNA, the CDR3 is TGCGCCAGCAGCCAAGGGGAGTACGAGCAGTACTTC.

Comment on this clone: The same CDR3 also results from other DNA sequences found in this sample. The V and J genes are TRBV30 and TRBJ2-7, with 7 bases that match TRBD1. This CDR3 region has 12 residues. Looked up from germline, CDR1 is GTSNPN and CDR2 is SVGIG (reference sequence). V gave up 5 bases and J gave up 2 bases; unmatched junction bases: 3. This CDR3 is CAWGDSTYEQYF. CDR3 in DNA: TGTGCCTGGGGGGACAGTACCTACGAGCAGTACTTC.

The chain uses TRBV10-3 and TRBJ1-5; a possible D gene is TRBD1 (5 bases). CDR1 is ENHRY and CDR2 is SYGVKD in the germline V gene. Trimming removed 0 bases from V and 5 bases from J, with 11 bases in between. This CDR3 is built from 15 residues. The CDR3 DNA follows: TGTGCCATCAGTGAGTCGGGGCCCTCGGATCAGCCCCAGCATTTT. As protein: CAISESGPSDQPQHF.

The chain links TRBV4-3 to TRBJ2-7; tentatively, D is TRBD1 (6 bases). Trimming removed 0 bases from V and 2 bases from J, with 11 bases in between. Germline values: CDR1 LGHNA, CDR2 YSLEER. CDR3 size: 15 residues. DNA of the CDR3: TGCGCCAGCAGCCAAGATGCCAGGGGCCCCTACGAGCAGTACTTC. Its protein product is CASSQDARGPYEQYF.

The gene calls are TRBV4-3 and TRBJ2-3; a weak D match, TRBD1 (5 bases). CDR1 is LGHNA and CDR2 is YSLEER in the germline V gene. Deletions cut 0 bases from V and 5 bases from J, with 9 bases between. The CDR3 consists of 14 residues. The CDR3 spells CASSQDGQGDTQYF. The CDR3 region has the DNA TGCGCCAGCAGCCAAGATGGCCAGGGAGATACGCAGTATTTT.

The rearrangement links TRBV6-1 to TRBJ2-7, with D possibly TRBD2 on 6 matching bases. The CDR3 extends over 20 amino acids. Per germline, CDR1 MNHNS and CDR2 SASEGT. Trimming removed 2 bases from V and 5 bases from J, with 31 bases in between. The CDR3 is CASSESSEATGEETWDEQYF. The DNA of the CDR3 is TGTGCCAGCAGTGAATCGTCTGAAGCCACGGGGGAGGAAACGTGGGACGAGCAGTACTTC.

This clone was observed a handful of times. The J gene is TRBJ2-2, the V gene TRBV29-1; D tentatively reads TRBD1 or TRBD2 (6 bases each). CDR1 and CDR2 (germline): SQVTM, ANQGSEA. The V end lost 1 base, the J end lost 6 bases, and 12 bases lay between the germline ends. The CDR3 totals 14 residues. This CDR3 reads CSVEVMRGAGELFF. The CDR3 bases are TGCAGCGTTGAAGTCATGAGGGGGGCCGGGGAGCTGTTTTTT.

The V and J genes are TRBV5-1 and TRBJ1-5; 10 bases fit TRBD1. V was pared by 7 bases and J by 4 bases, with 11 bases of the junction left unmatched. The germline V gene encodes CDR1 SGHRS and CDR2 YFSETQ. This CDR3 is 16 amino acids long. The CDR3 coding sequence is TGCGCCAGCGCCCCGGGGACAGGGGATAGGAATCAGCCCCAGCATTTT. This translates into CASAPGTGDRNQPQHF.

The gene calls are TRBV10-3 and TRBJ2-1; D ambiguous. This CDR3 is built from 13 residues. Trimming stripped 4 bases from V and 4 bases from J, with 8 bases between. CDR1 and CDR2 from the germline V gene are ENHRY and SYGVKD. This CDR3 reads CAISVSTYNEQFF. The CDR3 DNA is TGTGCCATCAGTGTCTCGACGTACAATGAGCAGTTCTTC.

The CDR3 loop reads CASSQPGTGHEAFF. In DNA, the CDR3 is TGCGCCAGCAGCCAACCAGGGACAGGACATGAAGCTTTCTTT. The chain employs TRBV4-1 and TRBJ1-1, with TRBD1 matching 8 bases. Germline assignment: CDR1 MGHRA and CDR2 YSYEKL. The V gene end was trimmed by 2 bases and the J gene end by 7 bases; junction bases not matched to a gene: 6. The CDR3 loop spans 14 amino acids.

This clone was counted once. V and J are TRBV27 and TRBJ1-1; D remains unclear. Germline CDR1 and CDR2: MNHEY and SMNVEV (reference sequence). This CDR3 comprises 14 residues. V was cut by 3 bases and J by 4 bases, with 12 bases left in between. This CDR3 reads CASSLAGVGTEAFF. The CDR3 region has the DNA TGTGCCAGCAGTTTGGCAGGTGTAGGCACTGAAGCTTTCTTT.

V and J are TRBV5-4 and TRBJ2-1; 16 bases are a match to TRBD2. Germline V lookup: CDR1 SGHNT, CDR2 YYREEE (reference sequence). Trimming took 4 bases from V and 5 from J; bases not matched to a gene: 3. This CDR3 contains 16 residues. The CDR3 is CASSGTSGGEHNEQFF. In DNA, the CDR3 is TGTGCCAGCAGCGGGACTAGCGGGGGGGAACACAATGAGCAGTTCTTC.

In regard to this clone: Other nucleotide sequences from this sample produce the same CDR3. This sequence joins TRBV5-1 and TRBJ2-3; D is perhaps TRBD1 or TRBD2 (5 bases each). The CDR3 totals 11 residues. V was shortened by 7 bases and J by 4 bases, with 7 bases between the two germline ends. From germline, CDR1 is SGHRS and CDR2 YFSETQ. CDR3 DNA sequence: TGCGCCAGCTTGGGGGCAGATACGCAGTATTTT. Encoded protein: CASLGADTQYF.

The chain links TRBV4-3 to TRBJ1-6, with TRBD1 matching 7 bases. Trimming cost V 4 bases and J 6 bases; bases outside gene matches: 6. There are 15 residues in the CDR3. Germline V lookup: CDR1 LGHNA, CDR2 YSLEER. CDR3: CASSRLTGSNSPLHF. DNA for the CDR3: TGCGCCAGCAGCCGACTGACAGGGAGTAATTCACCCCTCCACTTT.

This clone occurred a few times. The DNA for the CDR3 is TGTGCCAGCAGGCAAGGGACAGCATACTACGAGCAGTACTTC. Translation: CASRQGTAYYEQYF. The rearrangement joins TRBV6-5 to TRBJ2-7, with 7 bases lining up with TRBD1. The germline V gene has CDR1 MNHEY and CDR2 SVGAGI. CDR3 length: 14 amino acids. The V gene end was trimmed by 6 bases and the J gene end by 3 bases; junction bases not matched to a gene: 8.

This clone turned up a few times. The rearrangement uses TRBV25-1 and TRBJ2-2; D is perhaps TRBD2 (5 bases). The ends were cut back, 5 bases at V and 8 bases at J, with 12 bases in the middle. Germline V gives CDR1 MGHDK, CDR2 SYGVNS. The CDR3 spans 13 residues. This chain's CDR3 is CASSLRAGGELFF. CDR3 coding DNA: TGTGCCAGCAGTCTGAGGGCTGGGGGGGAGCTGTTTTTT.

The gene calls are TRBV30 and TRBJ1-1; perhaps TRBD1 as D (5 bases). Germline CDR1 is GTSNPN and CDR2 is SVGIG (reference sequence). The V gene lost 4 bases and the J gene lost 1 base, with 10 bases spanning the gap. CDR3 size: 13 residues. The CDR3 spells CAWTITGNTEAFF. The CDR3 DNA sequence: TGTGCCTGGACTATTACAGGGAACACTGAAGCTTTCTTT. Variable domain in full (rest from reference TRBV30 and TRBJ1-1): SQTIHQWPATLVQPVGSPLSLECTVEGTSNPNLYWYRQAAGRGLQLLFYSVGIGQISSEVPQNLSASRPQDRQFILSSKKLLLSDSGFYLCAWTITGNTEAFFGQGTRLTVV.

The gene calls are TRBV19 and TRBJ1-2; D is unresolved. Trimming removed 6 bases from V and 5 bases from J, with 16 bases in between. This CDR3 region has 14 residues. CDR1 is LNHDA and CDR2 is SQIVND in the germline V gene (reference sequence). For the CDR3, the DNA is TGTGCCAGTAGCGAGCCCGCCTGGGCTTATGGCTACACCTTC. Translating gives CASSEPAWAYGYTF.

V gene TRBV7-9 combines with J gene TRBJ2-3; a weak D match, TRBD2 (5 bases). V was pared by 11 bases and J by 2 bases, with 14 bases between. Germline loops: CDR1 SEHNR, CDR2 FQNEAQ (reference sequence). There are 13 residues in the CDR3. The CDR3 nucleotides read TGTGCCCTAACTAGGGCCCTCACAGATACGCAGTATTTT. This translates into CALTRALTDTQYF. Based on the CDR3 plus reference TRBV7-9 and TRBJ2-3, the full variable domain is DTGVSQNPRHKITKRGQNVTFRCDPISEHNRLYWYRQTLGQGPEFLTYFQNEAQLEKSRLLSDRFSAERPKGSFSTLEIQRTEQGDSAMYLCALTRALTDTQYFGPGTRLTVL.

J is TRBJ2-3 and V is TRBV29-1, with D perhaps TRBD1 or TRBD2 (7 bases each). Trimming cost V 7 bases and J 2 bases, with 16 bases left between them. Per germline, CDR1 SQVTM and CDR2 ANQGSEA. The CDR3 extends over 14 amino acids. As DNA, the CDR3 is TGCAGCGGAATGGGAGGGACAGACACAGATACGCAGTATTTT. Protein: CSGMGGTDTDTQYF.

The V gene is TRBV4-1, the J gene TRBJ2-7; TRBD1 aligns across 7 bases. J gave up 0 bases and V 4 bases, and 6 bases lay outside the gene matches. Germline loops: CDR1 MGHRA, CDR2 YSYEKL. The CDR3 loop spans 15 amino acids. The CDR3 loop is CASSPTGTASYEQYF. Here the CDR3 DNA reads TGCGCCAGCAGCCCTACCGGGACAGCCTCCTACGAGCAGTACTTC.

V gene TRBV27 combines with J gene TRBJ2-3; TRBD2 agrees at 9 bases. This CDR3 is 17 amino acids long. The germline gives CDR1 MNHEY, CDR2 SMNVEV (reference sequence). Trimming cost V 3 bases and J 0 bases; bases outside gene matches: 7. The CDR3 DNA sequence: TGTGCCAGCAGTTTGGGATCTAGCGGGGTTAGCACAGATACGCAGTATTTT. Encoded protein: CASSLGSSGVSTDTQYF.

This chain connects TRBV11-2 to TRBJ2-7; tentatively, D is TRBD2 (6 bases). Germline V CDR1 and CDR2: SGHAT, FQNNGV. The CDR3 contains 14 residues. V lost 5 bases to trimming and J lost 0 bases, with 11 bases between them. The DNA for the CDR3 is TGTGCCAGCAGCCGGGACTCATTCTCCTACGAGCAGTACTTC. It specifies CASSRDSFSYEQYF.

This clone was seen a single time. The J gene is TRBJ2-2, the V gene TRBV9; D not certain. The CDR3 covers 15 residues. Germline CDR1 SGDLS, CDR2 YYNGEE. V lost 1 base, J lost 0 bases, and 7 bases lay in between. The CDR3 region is CASSVRTSNTGELFF. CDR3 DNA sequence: TGTGCCAGCAGCGTAAGAACCTCGAACACCGGGGAGCTGTTTTTT.

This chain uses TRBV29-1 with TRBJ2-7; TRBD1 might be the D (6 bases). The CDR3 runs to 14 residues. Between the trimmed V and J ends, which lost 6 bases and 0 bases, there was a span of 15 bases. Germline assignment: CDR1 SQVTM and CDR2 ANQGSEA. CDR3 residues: CSVQDSKNSYEQYF. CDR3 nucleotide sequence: TGCAGCGTCCAGGACAGCAAGAACTCCTACGAGCAGTACTTC.

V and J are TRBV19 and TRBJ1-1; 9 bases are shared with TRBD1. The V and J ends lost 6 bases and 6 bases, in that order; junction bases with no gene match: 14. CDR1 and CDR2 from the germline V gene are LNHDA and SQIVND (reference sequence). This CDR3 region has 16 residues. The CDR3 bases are TGTGCCAGTAGAAAATCCGGACAGGGGCGAAGGGCTGAAGCTTTCTTT. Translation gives CASRKSGQGRRAEAFF.